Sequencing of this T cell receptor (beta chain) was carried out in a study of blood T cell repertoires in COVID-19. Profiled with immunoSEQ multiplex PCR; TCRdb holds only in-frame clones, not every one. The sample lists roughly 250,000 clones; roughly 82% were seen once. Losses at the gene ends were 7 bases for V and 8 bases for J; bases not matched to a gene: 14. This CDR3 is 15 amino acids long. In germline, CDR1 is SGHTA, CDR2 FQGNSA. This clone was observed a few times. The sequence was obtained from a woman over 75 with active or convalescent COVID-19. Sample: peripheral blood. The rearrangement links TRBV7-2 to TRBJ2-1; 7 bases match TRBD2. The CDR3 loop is CASTSRTRGFDEQFF. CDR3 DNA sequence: TGTGCCAGCACCTCAAGGACTAGAGGGTTCGATGAGCAGTTCTTC.